This TCR beta chain is drawn from a study of early T cells in non-severe SARS-CoV-2 infection. The study's findings and limits: The study's VDJdb matching favored anti-spike CD8 responses and missed private and CD4 specificities.

V lost 1 base and J lost 0, with 13 bases in between. CDR1 LGHDT and CDR2 YNNKEL come from the germline V gene (reference sequence). The CDR3 loop spans 16 amino acids. This clonotype was seen a handful of times. What it recognizes is unknown. Each CDR3 protein is one row after TCRdb ran MiXCR on the 5' RACE reads. Of 42,000 or so distinct CDR3 sequences listed, roughly 6.2% are singletons. The chain couples TRBV3-1 to TRBJ2-7; a possible D gene is TRBD1 (6 bases). This TCR came from an adult who was a healthcare worker with PCR-confirmed SARS-CoV-2 infection or an uninfected control (not recorded which). Sequencing was performed on whole blood, taken at baseline. This chain's CDR3 is CASSQVGQSSSYEQYF. For the CDR3, the DNA is TGTGCCAGCAGCCAAGTCGGACAGTCGAGCTCCTACGAGCAGTACTTC.